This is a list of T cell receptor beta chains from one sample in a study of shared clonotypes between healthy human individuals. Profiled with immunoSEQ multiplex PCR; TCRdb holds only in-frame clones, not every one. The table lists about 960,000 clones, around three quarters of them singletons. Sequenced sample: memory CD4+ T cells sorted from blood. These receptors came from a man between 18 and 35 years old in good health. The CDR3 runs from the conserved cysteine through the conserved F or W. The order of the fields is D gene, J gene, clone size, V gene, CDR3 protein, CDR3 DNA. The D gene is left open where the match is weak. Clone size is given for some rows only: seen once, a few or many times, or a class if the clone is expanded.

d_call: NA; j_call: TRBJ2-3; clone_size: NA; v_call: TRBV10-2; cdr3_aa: CASSVKGYSTDTQYF; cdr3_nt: TGCGCCAGCAGTGTTAAGGGATATAGCACAGATACGCAGTATTTT
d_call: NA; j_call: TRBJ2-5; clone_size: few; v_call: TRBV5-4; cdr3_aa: CASSWGDRRETQYF; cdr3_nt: TGTGCCAGCAGCTGGGGGGACAGAAGAGAGACCCAGTACTTC
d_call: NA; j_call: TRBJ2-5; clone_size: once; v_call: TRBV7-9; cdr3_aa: CASSPPSPEGETQYF; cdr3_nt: TGTGCCAGCAGCCCCCCCTCCCCCGAGGGGGAGACCCAGTACTTC
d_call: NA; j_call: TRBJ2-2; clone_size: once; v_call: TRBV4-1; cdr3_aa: CASSQDLGANTGELFF; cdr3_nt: TGCGCCAGCAGCCAAGACCTCGGGGCGAACACCGGGGAGCTGTTTTTT
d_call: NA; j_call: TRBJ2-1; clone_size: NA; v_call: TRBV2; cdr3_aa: CASSDPQDAQQFF; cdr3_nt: TGTGCCAGCAGCGACCCCCAGGATGCACAGCAGTTCTTC
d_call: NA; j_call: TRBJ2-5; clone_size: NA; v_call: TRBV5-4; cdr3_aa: CASSLVSGGGETQYF; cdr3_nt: TGTGCCAGCAGCTTGGTTAGCGGAGGGGGGGAGACCCAGTACTTC
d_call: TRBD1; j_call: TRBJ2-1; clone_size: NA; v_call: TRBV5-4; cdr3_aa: CASSSDRGSYNEQFF; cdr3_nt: TGTGCCAGCAGCTCGGACAGGGGTTCCTACAATGAGCAGTTCTTC
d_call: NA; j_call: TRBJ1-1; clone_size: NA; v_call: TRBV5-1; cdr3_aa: CASSRQQGEAFF; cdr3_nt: TGCGCCAGCAGCAGACAACAGGGTGAAGCTTTCTTT
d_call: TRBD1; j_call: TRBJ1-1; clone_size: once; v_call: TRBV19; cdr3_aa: CASRPTGGGTEAFF; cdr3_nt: TGTGCCAGTAGGCCCACAGGGGGTGGCACTGAAGCTTTCTTT
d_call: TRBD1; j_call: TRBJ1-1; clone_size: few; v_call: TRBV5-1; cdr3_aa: CASKTGPTETEAFF; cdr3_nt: TGCGCCAGCAAGACAGGGCCAACGGAAACTGAAGCTTTCTTT
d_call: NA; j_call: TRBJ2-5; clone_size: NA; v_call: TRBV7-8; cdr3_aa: CASSFSQGGQETQYF; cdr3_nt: TGTGCCAGCAGCTTTTCACAGGGTGGCCAAGAGACCCAGTACTTC
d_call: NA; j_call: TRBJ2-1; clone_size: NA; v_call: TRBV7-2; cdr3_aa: CASSLAGVWEPYNEQFF; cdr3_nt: TGTGCCAGCAGCTTAGCGGGCGTCTGGGAACCCTACAATGAGCAGTTCTTC
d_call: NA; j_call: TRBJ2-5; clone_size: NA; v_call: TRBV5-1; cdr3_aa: CASSLDSLQETQYF; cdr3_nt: TGCGCCAGCAGCTTGGATAGTCTGCAAGAGACCCAGTACTTC
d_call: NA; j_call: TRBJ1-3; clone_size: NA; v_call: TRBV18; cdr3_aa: CASSPPISGAGNTIYF; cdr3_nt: TGTGCCAGCTCACCACCGATTTCAGGGGCTGGAAACACCATATATTTT
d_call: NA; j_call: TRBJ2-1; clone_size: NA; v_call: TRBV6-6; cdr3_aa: CASRPGTPPYNEQFF; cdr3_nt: TGTGCCAGCAGACCCGGGACCCCACCCTACAATGAGCAGTTCTTC
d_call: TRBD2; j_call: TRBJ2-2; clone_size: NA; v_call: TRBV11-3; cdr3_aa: CASSLARTSGTGELFF; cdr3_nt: TGTGCCAGCAGCTTAGCAAGGACTAGCGGCACCGGGGAGCTGTTTTTT
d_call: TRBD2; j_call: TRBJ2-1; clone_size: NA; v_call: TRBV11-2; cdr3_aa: CASRRTSGSYNEQFF; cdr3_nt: TGTGCCAGCAGACGGACTAGCGGGTCCTACAATGAGCAGTTCTTC
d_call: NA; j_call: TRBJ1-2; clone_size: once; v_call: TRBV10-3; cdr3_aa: CAISEESRAGYTF; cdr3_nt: TGTGCCATCAGTGAGGAGTCACGGGCTGGCTACACCTTC
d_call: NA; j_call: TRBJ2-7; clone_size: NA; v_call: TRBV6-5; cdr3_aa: CASKQGHLSYEQYF; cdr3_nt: TGTGCCAGCAAACAAGGACACCTCTCCTACGAGCAGTACTTC
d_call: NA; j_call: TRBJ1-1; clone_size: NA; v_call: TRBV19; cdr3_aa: CASNRGDTEAFF; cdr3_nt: TGTGCCAGTAACCGGGGGGACACTGAAGCTTTCTTT
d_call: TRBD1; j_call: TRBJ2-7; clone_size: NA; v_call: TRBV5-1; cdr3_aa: CASSLGTGGFTYEQYF; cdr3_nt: TGCGCCAGCAGCTTGGGTACAGGGGGTTTTACCTACGAGCAGTACTTC
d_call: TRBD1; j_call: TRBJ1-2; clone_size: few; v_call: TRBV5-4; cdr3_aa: CASTGQGDGYTF; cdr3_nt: TGTGCCAGCACCGGACAGGGAGACGGCTACACCTTC